One and the same sample provided the 25 T cell receptor beta chains below, sequenced in a study of Tregs in tolerant kidney transplant recipients. Sequencing was performed with immunoSEQ multiplex PCR; in TCRdb, only in-frame clones are kept and a portion is missing. This table holds 200,000 to 300,000 clones, around 82% found once. What was sequenced was CD4+ T cells from blood. These receptors all stem from a human donor in good health.

V is TRBV7-3 and J is TRBJ2-3; D possibly uses TRBD1 or TRBD2 (5 bases each). Germline lookup yields CDR1 SGHTA and CDR2 FQGTGA. There are 16 residues in the CDR3. The V end was cut by 5 bases, the J end by 2 bases, with 17 bases between. The CDR3 region has the DNA TGTGCCAGCAGCCCCGATGGGACCCGGCCCACAGATACGCAGTATTTT. It specifies CASSPDGTRPTDTQYF.

The chain uses TRBV5-1 and TRBJ2-7; D remains unclear. The V end was cut by 2 bases, the J end by 7 bases, with 13 bases between. In germline, CDR1 is SGHRS, CDR2 YFSETQ. The CDR3 extends over 13 amino acids. CDR3 in amino acids: CASSLWTGEEQYF. The CDR3 nucleotides read TGCGCCAGCAGCTTATGGACGGGTGAAGAGCAGTACTTC.

This clone was recorded only once. CDR3 region: CASSPPESEKPYPGANVLTF. In DNA form, the CDR3 reads TGTGCCAGCTCACCACCGGAGTCGGAGAAACCATACCCTGGGGCCAACGTCCTGACTTTC. The J gene is TRBJ2-6, the V gene TRBV18; D gene uncertain. From germline, CDR1 is KGHSH and CDR2 LQKENI. V was trimmed by 0 bases and J by 2 bases, leaving 20 bases between them. There are 20 residues in the CDR3.

The rearrangement links TRBV7-2 to TRBJ1-5, with D possibly being TRBD1 (6 bases). The germline gives CDR1 SGHTA, CDR2 FQGNSA. With 0 bases removed from V and 6 bases from J, the gap between germline ends came to 15 bases. The CDR3 loop spans 16 amino acids. The CDR3 sequence: CASSLASQGMVQPQHF. DNA for the CDR3: TGTGCCAGCAGCTTAGCCAGCCAGGGGATGGTTCAGCCCCAGCATTTT.

The J gene is TRBJ1-5, the V gene TRBV4-2; no clear D gene. The V end lost 0 bases, the J end lost 10 bases, and 13 bases lay between the germline ends. Looked up from germline, CDR1 is LGHNA and CDR2 is YNFKEQ. The CDR3 contains 14 residues. This CDR3 reads CASSQDTEKTPQHF. CDR3 in DNA: TGTGCCAGCAGCCAAGATACAGAGAAAACCCCCCAGCATTTT.

The CDR3 bases are TGTGCCAGCCATAGAGGGGAGGGGGGCGATGGCTACACCTTC. This translates into CASHRGEGGDGYTF. V gene TRBV19 combines with J gene TRBJ1-2, with D perhaps TRBD1 (6 bases). The CDR3 consists of 14 residues. Germline CDR1 reads LNHDA; CDR2 reads SQIVND (reference sequence). Trimming pared 9 bases from V and 6 bases from J, leaving 20 bases between.

This rearrangement joins TRBV7-9 to TRBJ1-5; maybe TRBD1 (5 bases). The CDR3 consists of 13 residues. Trimming took off 5 bases at V and 7 bases at J, with 12 bases between the two ends. Germline V gives CDR1 SEHNR, CDR2 FQNEAQ (reference sequence). The CDR3 is CASSRGVGQPQHF. CDR3 bases: TGTGCCAGCAGCCGGGGGGTGGGGCAGCCCCAGCATTTT.

This clone occurred a few times. The chain has TRBV5-4 and TRBJ2-7; D possibly corresponds to TRBD1 (5 bases). The CDR3 length is 14 residues. V gave up 3 bases and J gave up 1 base, with 11 bases separating them. In germline, CDR1 is SGHNT, CDR2 YYREEE (reference sequence). This chain's CDR3 is CASSSRTRSYEQYF. The CDR3, as DNA: TGTGCCAGCAGCTCGAGGACACGATCCTACGAGCAGTACTTC.

The chain carries TRBV5-1 and TRBJ1-3; D is ambiguous. Trimming left V 2 bases short and J 0 bases short, with 12 bases between. Germline lookup yields CDR1 SGHRS and CDR2 YFSETQ. The CDR3 has 16 amino acids. This chain's CDR3 is CASSLDGRPSGNTIYF. CDR3 DNA sequence: TGCGCCAGCAGCTTAGACGGACGTCCCTCTGGAAACACCATATATTTT.

This clone was seen just once. The chain is built from TRBV14 and TRBJ2-5; D possibly corresponds to TRBD2 (5 bases). The CDR3 contains 13 residues. Trimming removed 3 bases at V and 7 bases at J, with 12 bases between. The germline CDR1 and CDR2 sequences are SGHDN and FVKESK. The CDR3 sequence: CASSHGARGTQYF. DNA for the CDR3: TGTGCCAGCAGCCACGGAGCCCGGGGGACCCAGTACTTC. Full variable domain (missing parts from reference TRBV14 and TRBJ2-5): EAGVTQFPSHSVIEKGQTVTLRCDPISGHDNLYWYRRVMGKEIKFLLHFVKESKQDESGMPNNRFLAERTGGTYSTLKVQPAELEDSGVYFCASSHGARGTQYFGPGTRLLVL.

The chain employs TRBV2 and TRBJ2-5; no reliable D call. This CDR3 contains 13 residues. Between the trimmed V and J ends, which lost 5 bases and 5 bases, there was a span of 12 bases. Germline V CDR1 and CDR2: SNHLY, FYNNEI. The CDR3 is CASSNTLRETQYF. The CDR3 DNA follows: TGTGCCAGCAGTAATACATTGCGGGAGACCCAGTACTTC.

This clone was picked up a small number of times. The V gene is TRBV7-3, the J gene TRBJ1-3; D is unresolved. Germline V gene lookup returns CDR1 SGHTA and CDR2 FQGTGA. The CDR3 has 14 amino acids. Between the trimmed V and J ends, which lost 5 bases and 4 bases, there was a span of 12 bases. CDR3: CASSPNLSGNTIYF. CDR3 nucleotide sequence: TGTGCCAGCAGCCCTAATTTGTCCGGAAACACCATATATTTT.

The sample holds one count of this clone. This chain links TRBV9 with TRBJ1-4; D ambiguous. Germline CDR1 is SGDLS and CDR2 is YYNGEE. The CDR3 loop spans 15 amino acids. Trimming took off 0 bases at V and 7 bases at J, with 13 bases between the two ends. CDR3 DNA: TGTGCCAGCAGCGTAGGTACACGGACGGTTGAAAAACTGTTTTTT. Protein sequence: CASSVGTRTVEKLFF. Drawing the rest from reference TRBV9 and TRBJ1-4, the complete variable domain is DSGVTQTPKHLITATGQRVTLRCSPRSGDLSVYWYQQSLDQGLQFLIQYYNGEERAKGNILERFSAQQFPDLHSELNLSSLELGDSALYFCASSVGTRTVEKLFFGSGTQLSVL.

The V call is TRBV5-6, the J call TRBJ1-2; D is uncertain. V was cut by 4 bases and J by 7 bases, with 14 bases left in between. This CDR3 has 13 residues. Germline V gene sequence: CDR1 SGHDT, CDR2 YYEEEE. The DNA of the CDR3 is TGTGCCAGCAGCCCCGGTTGGATGGCTGGCTACACCTTC. Translation gives CASSPGWMAGYTF.

Turning to this clone: The junction departs from germline at one end; a sequencing error may be responsible. The V gene is TRBV7-6, the J gene TRBJ1-4, with 7 bases that match TRBD1. This CDR3 is built from 16 residues. CDR1 and CDR2 from the germline V gene are SGHVS and FNYEAQ. The CDR3 DNA follows: TGTGCCAGCAGTTTAGGGGTAGGGGGCAGTGGAGAAAAACTGTTTTTT. Its protein is CASSLGVGGSGEKLFF.

The chain couples TRBV9 to TRBJ1-3, with D maybe TRBD1 (5 bases). CDR1 SGDLS and CDR2 YYNGEE come from the germline V gene. Trimming pared 8 bases from V and 8 bases from J, leaving 11 bases between. The CDR3 runs to 11 residues. The CDR3 nucleotides read TGTGCCAGTGGGGGTTCGTACACCATATATTTT. Translated, it gives CASGGSYTIYF.

The chain's CDR3 is CASSLVSRISGNTIYF. The CDR3 nucleotides are TGTGCCAGCAGCTTAGTCTCCCGGATCTCTGGAAACACCATATATTTT. The chain combines TRBV7-2 with TRBJ1-3, with D hard to call. The germline CDR1 and CDR2 sequences are SGHTA and FQGNSA. The CDR3 has 16 amino acids. With 1 base removed from V and 0 bases from J, the gap between germline ends came to 10 bases.

The chain uses TRBV28 and TRBJ1-1; possibly TRBD1 for D (6 bases). V gave up 8 bases and J gave up 7 bases, with 14 bases separating them. The germline CDR1 and CDR2 sequences are MDHEN and SYDVKM. The CDR3 spans 12 residues. DNA for the CDR3: TGTGCCAGCCAGGCAGGGGAAGGTGAAGCTTTCTTT. It yields the protein CASQAGEGEAFF.

Only one count was recorded for this clone. The rearrangement links TRBV20-1 to TRBJ2-7, with D uncertain. The CDR3 is 11 amino acids. Germline CDR1 reads DFQATT; CDR2 reads SNEGSKA (reference sequence). V was clipped by 6 bases and J by 4 bases, with 10 bases between them. CDR3: CSADLLYEQYF. DNA for the CDR3: TGCAGTGCCGACCTGCTGTACGAGCAGTACTTC.

CDR3 nucleotides: TGTGCCAGCAGCTTGCTAATTTCCGGAAAACTGTTTTTT. This translates into CASSLLISGKLFF. This chain connects TRBV5-4 to TRBJ1-4, with D uncertain. The germline V gene encodes CDR1 SGHNT and CDR2 YYREEE (reference sequence). The CDR3 runs 13 residues. V gave up 1 base and J gave up 10 bases, with 11 bases separating them.

V gene TRBV5-1 combines with J gene TRBJ2-3; possibly TRBD2 for D (6 bases). Per the germline V gene, CDR1 is SGHRS and CDR2 is YFSETQ. This CDR3 comprises 21 residues. Trimming stripped 0 bases from V and 3 bases from J, with 29 bases between. CDR3 sequence (DNA): TGCGCCAGCAGCTTGGCCCCAGGAGGGGCTGGGCGACTTGGTAGGACAGATACGCAGTATTTT. Translation gives CASSLAPGGAGRLGRTDTQYF.

The gene calls are TRBV6-1 and TRBJ1-2, with 9 bases lining up with TRBD1. J lost 2 bases, V lost 6 bases, and 7 bases had no gene match. Germline CDR1 and CDR2: MNHNS and SASEGT. The length of the CDR3 is 15 residues. This CDR3 reads CASSTSGTGNYGYTF. The CDR3 region has the DNA TGTGCCAGCAGCACCTCGGGGACAGGGAACTATGGCTACACCTTC.

V is TRBV28 and J is TRBJ2-7, with TRBD2 as a possible D gene (5 bases). The CDR3 is 12 residues long. Germline V lookup: CDR1 MDHEN, CDR2 SYDVKM. The ends were cut back, 4 bases at V and 3 bases at J, with 7 bases in the middle. This CDR3 is CASSSRDYEQYF. In nucleotides, the CDR3 is TGTGCCAGCAGTTCCCGGGACTACGAGCAGTACTTC.

The chain employs TRBV4-2 and TRBJ2-5; TRBD2 aligns across 7 bases. Germline V gene data show CDR1 as LGHNA and CDR2 as YNFKEQ. The CDR3 spans 17 residues. The V gene end was trimmed by 1 base and the J gene end by 2 bases; junction bases not matched to a gene: 10. The CDR3 DNA reads as TGTGCCAGCAGCCAAGGGTACCCAGGGACTATTCAAGAGACCCAGTACTTC. Amino acid sequence: CASSQGYPGTIQETQYF.

This chain uses TRBV5-8 with TRBJ2-7, with 11 bases matching TRBD1. With V trimmed by 2 bases and J by 5 bases, 6 bases remained unmatched. The CDR3 consists of 15 residues. CDR1 is SGHTS and CDR2 is YDEGEE in the germline V gene. The CDR3 is CASSFPRTGGDEQYF. In DNA, the CDR3 is TGTGCCAGCAGCTTTCCCCGGACAGGGGGCGACGAGCAGTACTTC.